This T cell receptor beta chain was found in a study of shared clonotypes between healthy human individuals (dated by TCRdb to the early 2020s). For the study in its entirety: A couple of women and three men aged 18 to 49 years were included in the cohort. For each donor, three plates each were used for CD4 naive and CD4 memory, two plates were used for CD8 naive, and one plate was used for CD8 memory. Each donor's leukapheresis produced roughly between roughly 0.85 and 9 billion PBMCs. To increase sequencing depth and limit assay-specific biases, TCR repertoire library preparation and sequencing were carried out by different laboratories using diverse techniques. Blood TCR repertoires of about 5 healthy adults were deeply sequenced to estimate repertoire size and the extent of clonotype sharing between individuals. Overall results and qualifications from the work: Because the study included a small number of donors, the genetic and exposure-history diversity represented was limited. Clonotypes shared by all four sorted-subset donors showed higher generation probabilities than non-shared clonotypes. Pairwise subsampling led to the expectation that sequencing depth would affect the degree of clonotype sharing among donors. Rarefaction of sorted-subset datasets indicated incomplete sequencing despite the large sequencing depth. When a few donors were compared, the shared fraction of clonotypes was about 5% for naive CD4, around 4% for naive CD8, more than 2% for memory CD4, and less than 0.45% for memory CD8. Naive subsets generally had larger estimated clonotype richness than memory subsets. Sampling was restricted to blood, and TCR repertoires in tissue are likely to differ from TCR repertoires in blood.

Using the deep immunoSEQ assay, TCR CDR3 regions were amplified from genomic DNA by multiplex PCR. Extracted genomic DNA from each cell subset was spread evenly across all wells of several immunoSEQ 96-well plates, with each plate serving as a replicate. For sorted subsets, each replicate PCR was loaded with 150 to 250 ng genomic DNA, equivalent to about 30,000 T cell genomes. The purified libraries were quantified using a Qubit 3.0 fluorometer, sized with a Bioanalyzer 2100, and then quantified again using the KAPA Library Quantification kit. A separate single-read 150-cycle Illumina NextSeq 550 flow cell was used to sequence each immunoSEQ 96-well plate. The authors' pipeline ran thus. Because the immunoSEQ output held only junctional sequences and lacked quality scores, the filtering could not match the filtering applied to full-length reads. Sequences were annotated with PyIR, a Python wrapper for IgBLAST v1.9, and V/J genes and CDR3 were assigned using IMGT germline references. Reads with weak V/J assignments (E-value above 1e-6), missing CDR3, stop codons, out-of-frame junctions, or ambiguous translated residues were removed. V3J clonotypes were defined by identical inferred V gene, J gene, and CDR3 amino acid sequence. To compute the percentage overlap between repertoires, the number of shared unique clonotypes was divided by the size of the smaller repertoire. Three approaches were used to assess repertoire richness: RTK rarefaction, the Chao1 estimator, and Recon v2.1 estimates of unobserved clonotypes. OLGA was used to compute generation probabilities for all TCRbeta clonotypes that the gDNA method yielded from a handful of donors. Sourced from immuneACCESS, this table was stored by TCRdb with only in-frame sequences that have V and J called. A share of the clones is absent; for the studies checked, an unresolved V gene accounts for under half, and the remainder has no known explanation. V, J and clone size reflect that table, while D and trimming were determined from the DNA. The sample records roughly 2.5 million clones, over 85% of which are singletons. The ten top clones hold roughly 0.13% of the sample.

The CDR3 contains 16 residues, cysteine and phenylalanine counted. The CDR3 DNA has 48 bases and is translated from base 1. V gives up 0 bases and J gives up 6 bases, and the segment between their germline ends measures 16 bases. The germline V gene gives CDR1 as MNHEY and CDR2 as SVGAGI. Notes on this clone: Its antigen is unknown. Base qualities are not at hand, and no much larger clone is one base apart.

Donors were healthy HIV-negative adults with no recently reported acute infections or vaccinations. Every donor was a Caucasian adult living in Nashville, Tennessee, USA. CD4+ T cells were enriched by magnetic negative selection; naive cells were then positively selected on CD45RA, and the negative fraction formed the memory subset. Blood was collected by leukapheresis, and PBMCs were isolated by Ficoll-Histopaque density gradient centrifugation and then cryopreserved in liquid nitrogen vapor phase. Purity and quantity of every magnetically sorted T cell population were checked by analytical flow cytometry. Genomic DNA was isolated from every sorted fraction and measured by UV absorbance on a Nanodrop 2000c.

The sample taken for sequencing was naive CD4+ T cells sorted from blood. The cell subset or site label here, explained by the study, means: CD45RA+ positively selected. The sequence derives from a man aged 18-30 years in good health. Rearrangement joined TRBV6-5 to TRBJ2-3; the D gene remains uncertain. The encoded CDR3 is CASSYSNSPAADTQYF. The DNA sequence is TGTGCCAGCAGTTACTCGAACTCTCCGGCGGCGGATACGCAGTATTTT.